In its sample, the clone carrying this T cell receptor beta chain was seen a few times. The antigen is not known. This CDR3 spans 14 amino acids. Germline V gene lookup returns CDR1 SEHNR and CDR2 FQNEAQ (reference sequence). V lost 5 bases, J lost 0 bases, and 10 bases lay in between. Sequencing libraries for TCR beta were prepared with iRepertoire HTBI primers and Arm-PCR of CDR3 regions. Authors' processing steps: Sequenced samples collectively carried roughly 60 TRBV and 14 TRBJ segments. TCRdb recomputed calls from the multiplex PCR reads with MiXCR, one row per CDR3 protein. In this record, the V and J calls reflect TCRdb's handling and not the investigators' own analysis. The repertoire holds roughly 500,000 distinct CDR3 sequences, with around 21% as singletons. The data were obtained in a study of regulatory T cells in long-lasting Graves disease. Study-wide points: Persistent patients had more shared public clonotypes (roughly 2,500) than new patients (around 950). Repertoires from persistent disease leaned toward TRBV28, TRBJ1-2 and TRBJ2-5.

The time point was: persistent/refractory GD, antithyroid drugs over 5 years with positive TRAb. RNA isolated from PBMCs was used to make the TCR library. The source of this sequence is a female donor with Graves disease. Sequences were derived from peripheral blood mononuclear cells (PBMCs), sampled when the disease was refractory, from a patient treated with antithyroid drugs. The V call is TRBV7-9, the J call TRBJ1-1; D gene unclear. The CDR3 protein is CASSVPAMNTEAFF. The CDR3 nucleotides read TGTGCCAGCAGCGTCCCCGCAATGAACACTGAAGCTTTCTTT.